The 6 T cell receptor beta chains below were found in one sample sequenced in a study of T cell responses to AZD1222 COVID-19 vaccine. The repertoire was sequenced with immunoSEQ multiplex PCR; TCRdb's copy has only in-frame clones and lacks some. The sample shows 110,000 or so clones, approximately 92% of them seen only once. Sequencing used peripheral blood, obtained 28 days after the second AZD1222 dose. These receptors were collected from an adult who received the AZD1222 COVID-19 vaccine.

This chain connects TRBV6-5 to TRBJ1-1, with TRBD1 matching over 7 bases. Trimming cost V 4 bases and J 4 bases; bases outside gene matches: 6. Germline V lookup: CDR1 MNHEY, CDR2 SVGAGI. The CDR3 has 14 residues. The CDR3 bases are TGTGCCAGCAGTTCTAACAGGGGAGGCACTGAAGCTTTCTTT. Translation gives CASSSNRGGTEAFF.

V and J are TRBV11-3 and TRBJ2-7; 7 bases match TRBD1. With 2 bases clipped from V and 3 bases from J, the junction kept 7 bases outside the gene matches. Per germline, CDR1 SGHNT and CDR2 YENEEA. This CDR3 spans 15 amino acids. The chain's CDR3 is CASSLWFGDSYEQYF. CDR3 coding DNA: TGTGCCAGCAGCTTATGGTTTGGGGACAGCTACGAGCAGTACTTC. Variable domain in full (rest from reference TRBV11-3 and TRBJ2-7): EAGVVQSPRYKIIEKKQPVAFWCNPISGHNTLYWYLQNLGQGPELLIRYENEEAVDDSQLPKDRFSAERLKGVDSTLKIQPAELGDSAVYLCASSLWFGDSYEQYFGPGTRLTVT.

The chain combines TRBV9 with TRBJ2-2; D is undetermined. Looked up from germline, CDR1 is SGDLS and CDR2 is YYNGEE. The length of the CDR3 is 13 residues. V lost 3 bases and J 0 bases, leaving 3 bases between the germline ends. The CDR3 sequence: CASSATNTGELFF. The CDR3 nucleotides read TGTGCCAGCAGCGCTACGAACACCGGGGAGCTGTTTTTT.

This clone appeared a single time. This sequence joins TRBV29-1 and TRBJ2-7; TRBD1 matches 9 bases. Trimming took 1 base from V and 6 from J; bases not matched to a gene: 7. Germline V CDR1 and CDR2: SQVTM, ANQGSEA. CDR3 size: 14 residues. CDR3 in DNA: TGCAGCGTTGAAGCCCCCCAGACAGGGGGCGAGCAGTACTTC. As protein: CSVEAPQTGGEQYF.

The gene calls are TRBV10-3 and TRBJ2-7; D is unresolved. V lost 2 bases, J lost 6 bases, and 8 bases lay in between. The length of the CDR3 is 12 residues. Germline V gives CDR1 ENHRY, CDR2 SYGVKD. The CDR3, as DNA: TGTGCCATCAGTGAGACGGACCGCGAGCAGTACTTC. Translating it yields CAISETDREQYF.

This clone appeared once. The V call is TRBV5-4, the J call TRBJ2-5; 10 nucleotides match TRBD1. After removal of 4 bases from V and 2 bases from J, the junction contained 11 bases not matched to a gene. The CDR3 runs to 17 residues. CDR1 is SGHNT and CDR2 is YYREEE in the germline V gene (reference sequence). The CDR3 reads CASSHPGQGFTQETQYF. CDR3 in DNA: TGTGCCAGCAGCCATCCGGGACAGGGGTTTACTCAAGAGACCCAGTACTTC.